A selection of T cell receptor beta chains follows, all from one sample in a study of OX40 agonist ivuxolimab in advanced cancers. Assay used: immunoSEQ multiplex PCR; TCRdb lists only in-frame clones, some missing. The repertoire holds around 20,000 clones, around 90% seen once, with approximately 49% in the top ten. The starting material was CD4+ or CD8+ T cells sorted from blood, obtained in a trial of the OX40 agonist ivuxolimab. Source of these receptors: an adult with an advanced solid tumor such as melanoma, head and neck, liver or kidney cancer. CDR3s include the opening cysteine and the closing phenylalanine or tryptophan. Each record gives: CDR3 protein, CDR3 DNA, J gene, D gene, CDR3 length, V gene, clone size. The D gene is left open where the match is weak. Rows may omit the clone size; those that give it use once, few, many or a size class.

cdr3_aa: CASSLFAGGPGELFF; cdr3_nt: TGCGCCAGCAGCTTGTTTGCGGGAGGGCCCGGGGAGCTGTTTTTT; j_call: TRBJ2-2; d_call: TRBD2; cdr3_length: 15; v_call: TRBV5-1; clone_size: NA
cdr3_aa: CASSGNQGTSGPFTDTQYF; cdr3_nt: TGTGCCAGCAGCGGAAACCAGGGCACTAGCGGACCTTTCACAGATACGCAGTATTTT; j_call: TRBJ2-3; d_call: TRBD2; cdr3_length: 19; v_call: TRBV7-9; clone_size: NA
cdr3_aa: CASVSGTSGNNEQFF; cdr3_nt: TGTGCCAGCGTGTCCGGGACTAGCGGGAATAATGAGCAGTTCTTC; j_call: TRBJ2-1; d_call: TRBD2; cdr3_length: 15; v_call: TRBV6-5; clone_size: once
cdr3_aa: CASSHTGQGDYYGYTF; cdr3_nt: TGTGCCAGCAGCCATACCGGACAAGGCGACTACTATGGCTACACCTTC; j_call: TRBJ1-2; d_call: NA; cdr3_length: 16; v_call: TRBV7-2; clone_size: NA
cdr3_aa: CASIRTGDNTEAFF; cdr3_nt: TGTGCCAGCATTCGGACAGGGGACAACACTGAAGCTTTCTTT; j_call: TRBJ1-1; d_call: TRBD1; cdr3_length: 14; v_call: TRBV7-8; clone_size: once
cdr3_aa: CASSLLDYEQYF; cdr3_nt: TGTGCCAGCAGCTTATTAGACTACGAGCAGTACTTC; j_call: TRBJ2-7; d_call: NA; cdr3_length: 12; v_call: TRBV7-2; clone_size: few
cdr3_aa: CASSLVGRMETQYF; cdr3_nt: TGTGCCAGCAGCTTAGTAGGGAGGATGGAGACCCAGTACTTC; j_call: TRBJ2-5; d_call: NA; cdr3_length: 14; v_call: TRBV11-3; clone_size: NA
cdr3_aa: CASSLGGWDEKLFF; cdr3_nt: TGTGCCAGCAGCTTAGGCGGGTGGGATGAAAAACTGTTTTTT; j_call: TRBJ1-4; d_call: NA; cdr3_length: 14; v_call: TRBV7-8; clone_size: NA
cdr3_aa: CANPGQGAAETQYF; cdr3_nt: TGCGCCAACCCGGGACAGGGGGCAGCAGAGACCCAGTACTTC; j_call: TRBJ2-5; d_call: TRBD1; cdr3_length: 14; v_call: TRBV5-1; clone_size: NA
cdr3_aa: CASSTGTSGTDTQYF; cdr3_nt: TGTGCCAGTAGTACCGGGACTAGCGGCACAGATACGCAGTATTTT; j_call: TRBJ2-3; d_call: TRBD2; cdr3_length: 15; v_call: TRBV19; clone_size: NA
cdr3_aa: CASSEDASYEQYF; cdr3_nt: TGTGCCAGCAGTGAGGACGCCTCCTACGAGCAGTACTTC; j_call: TRBJ2-7; d_call: NA; cdr3_length: 13; v_call: TRBV2; clone_size: NA
cdr3_aa: CASSIGSKLSEKTYGYTF; cdr3_nt: TGTGCCAGCAGTATAGGCAGTAAGCTGAGTGAAAAGACCTATGGCTACACCTTC; j_call: TRBJ1-2; d_call: NA; cdr3_length: 18; v_call: TRBV13; clone_size: NA
cdr3_aa: CASPGGRDPNEQFF; cdr3_nt: TGTGCCAGCCCCGGCGGGAGGGATCCCAATGAGCAGTTCTTC; j_call: TRBJ2-1; d_call: TRBD2; cdr3_length: 14; v_call: TRBV7-9; clone_size: NA
cdr3_aa: CASSDPSRQGPVGQYF; cdr3_nt: TGTGCCAGCAGTGATCCCTCCCGACAGGGCCCCGTCGGGCAGTACTTC; j_call: TRBJ2-7; d_call: TRBD1; cdr3_length: 16; v_call: TRBV25-1; clone_size: NA
cdr3_aa: CSVIRDTEAFF; cdr3_nt: TGCAGCGTAATAAGGGACACTGAAGCTTTCTTT; j_call: TRBJ1-1; d_call: NA; cdr3_length: 11; v_call: TRBV29-1; clone_size: few
cdr3_aa: CASSQDLWSDNQPQHF; cdr3_nt: TGCGCCAGCAGCCAAGATCTCTGGTCCGACAATCAGCCCCAGCATTTT; j_call: TRBJ1-5; d_call: NA; cdr3_length: 16; v_call: TRBV4-3; clone_size: NA
cdr3_aa: CASSRGLAGAVTGELFF; cdr3_nt: TGTGCCAGCAGTCGCGGACTAGCGGGAGCCGTGACCGGGGAGCTGTTTTTT; j_call: TRBJ2-2; d_call: TRBD2; cdr3_length: 17; v_call: TRBV27; clone_size: NA
cdr3_aa: CATSGGTGAGANVLTF; cdr3_nt: TGTGCCACCAGCGGCGGGACAGGGGCTGGGGCCAACGTCCTGACTTTC; j_call: TRBJ2-6; d_call: TRBD1; cdr3_length: 16; v_call: TRBV15; clone_size: NA
cdr3_aa: CASSKGTNQPQHF; cdr3_nt: TGTGCCAGTAGTAAAGGGACCAATCAGCCCCAGCATTTT; j_call: TRBJ1-5; d_call: NA; cdr3_length: 13; v_call: TRBV19; clone_size: NA
cdr3_aa: CASSQVGQGGEKLFF; cdr3_nt: TGCGCCAGCAGCCAAGTCGGGCAGGGCGGTGAAAAACTGTTTTTT; j_call: TRBJ1-4; d_call: NA; cdr3_length: 15; v_call: TRBV4-1; clone_size: NA
cdr3_aa: CASSKRIAGVYEQYF; cdr3_nt: TGTGCCAGCAGTAAAAGAATAGCGGGGGTCTACGAGCAGTACTTC; j_call: TRBJ2-7; d_call: TRBD2; cdr3_length: 15; v_call: TRBV6-6; clone_size: NA
cdr3_aa: CASSLSGTASSYEQYF; cdr3_nt: TGTGCCAGTAGCCTATCCGGGACAGCGAGCTCCTACGAGCAGTACTTC; j_call: TRBJ2-7; d_call: TRBD1; cdr3_length: 16; v_call: TRBV19; clone_size: once
cdr3_aa: CASSPFTSNQPQHF; cdr3_nt: TGTGCCAGCAGCCCGTTTACTAGCAATCAGCCCCAGCATTTT; j_call: TRBJ1-5; d_call: NA; cdr3_length: 14; v_call: TRBV7-2; clone_size: NA
cdr3_aa: CASSLGFNEKLFF; cdr3_nt: TGTGCCAGCAGCTTAGGTTTTAATGAAAAACTGTTTTTT; j_call: TRBJ1-4; d_call: NA; cdr3_length: 13; v_call: TRBV11-3; clone_size: NA
cdr3_aa: CASSFNSGRTEAFF; cdr3_nt: TGTGCCAGCAGCTTTAACAGTGGACGCACTGAAGCTTTCTTT; j_call: TRBJ1-1; d_call: NA; cdr3_length: 14; v_call: TRBV11-2; clone_size: NA
cdr3_aa: CASSLRTGGLETQYF; cdr3_nt: TGTGCCAGCAGTTTGCGGACAGGGGGCCTGGAGACCCAGTACTTC; j_call: TRBJ2-5; d_call: TRBD1; cdr3_length: 15; v_call: TRBV27; clone_size: NA
cdr3_aa: CASSQTTGLRTQYF; cdr3_nt: TGTGCCAGCAGCCAGACGACAGGGCTGCGTACGCAGTATTTT; j_call: TRBJ2-3; d_call: TRBD1; cdr3_length: 14; v_call: TRBV7-9; clone_size: NA
cdr3_aa: CASSLFTNTEAFF; cdr3_nt: TGTGCCAGCAGTTTATTTACAAATACTGAAGCTTTCTTT; j_call: TRBJ1-1; d_call: NA; cdr3_length: 13; v_call: TRBV28; clone_size: NA
cdr3_aa: CASSEREGFTGELFF; cdr3_nt: TGTGCCAGCAGCGAGCGGGAGGGATTCACCGGGGAGCTGTTTTTT; j_call: TRBJ2-2; d_call: TRBD2; cdr3_length: 15; v_call: TRBV27; clone_size: NA
cdr3_aa: CASTRRAGGPYEQYF; cdr3_nt: TGTGCCAGCACGAGGAGAGCAGGGGGCCCCTACGAGCAGTACTTC; j_call: TRBJ2-7; d_call: TRBD1; cdr3_length: 15; v_call: TRBV27; clone_size: NA
cdr3_aa: CASKPGLAGSYNEQFF; cdr3_nt: TGTGCCAGCAAACCTGGACTAGCGGGTTCCTACAATGAGCAGTTCTTC; j_call: TRBJ2-1; d_call: TRBD2; cdr3_length: 16; v_call: TRBV28; clone_size: once
cdr3_aa: CASSLQGPGTEAFF; cdr3_nt: TGCGCCAGCAGCTTGCAGGGCCCGGGCACTGAAGCTTTCTTT; j_call: TRBJ1-1; d_call: NA; cdr3_length: 14; v_call: TRBV5-1; clone_size: NA
cdr3_aa: CASSWGHGSGEQYF; cdr3_nt: TGTGCCAGTAGTTGGGGACACGGATCGGGCGAGCAGTACTTC; j_call: TRBJ2-7; d_call: NA; cdr3_length: 14; v_call: TRBV19; clone_size: NA
cdr3_aa: CASSPQGRNEQFF; cdr3_nt: TGTGCCAGCAGCCCCCAGGGCCGCAATGAGCAGTTCTTC; j_call: TRBJ2-1; d_call: NA; cdr3_length: 13; v_call: TRBV9; clone_size: NA
cdr3_aa: CSVIPAGVYEQYF; cdr3_nt: TGCAGCGTGATCCCGGCGGGCGTCTACGAGCAGTACTTC; j_call: TRBJ2-7; d_call: NA; cdr3_length: 13; v_call: TRBV29-1; clone_size: once
cdr3_aa: CASSLAPGLAGFNEQFF; cdr3_nt: TGTGCCAGCAGCTTAGCGCCGGGGCTAGCGGGGTTCAATGAGCAGTTCTTC; j_call: TRBJ2-1; d_call: TRBD2; cdr3_length: 17; v_call: TRBV7-3; clone_size: NA
cdr3_aa: CASSLVRGLEETQYF; cdr3_nt: TGTGCCAGCAGCTTAGTGAGAGGGCTCGAAGAGACCCAGTACTTC; j_call: TRBJ2-5; d_call: NA; cdr3_length: 15; v_call: TRBV7-9; clone_size: NA
cdr3_aa: CSVAGGEYSNQPQHF; cdr3_nt: TGCAGCGTTGCGGGGGGAGAGTATAGCAATCAGCCCCAGCATTTT; j_call: TRBJ1-5; d_call: NA; cdr3_length: 15; v_call: TRBV29-1; clone_size: NA
cdr3_aa: CASSLTSGRSPRADTQYF; cdr3_nt: TGTGCCAGCAGTTTGACGAGCGGGAGGTCACCCCGCGCAGATACGCAGTATTTT; j_call: TRBJ2-3; d_call: TRBD2; cdr3_length: 18; v_call: TRBV28; clone_size: NA
cdr3_aa: CASSWGQGTAAEAFF; cdr3_nt: TGCGCCAGCAGTTGGGGGCAGGGGACAGCCGCTGAAGCTTTCTTT; j_call: TRBJ1-1; d_call: TRBD1; cdr3_length: 15; v_call: TRBV10-2; clone_size: NA
cdr3_aa: CASSVGGGGQPQHF; cdr3_nt: TGTGCCAGCAGCGTAGGGGGTGGGGGTCAGCCCCAGCATTTT; j_call: TRBJ1-5; d_call: NA; cdr3_length: 14; v_call: TRBV9; clone_size: NA
cdr3_aa: CASSILSQGTQYF; cdr3_nt: TGTGCCAGTAGTATTCTATCCCAGGGGACCCAGTACTTC; j_call: TRBJ2-5; d_call: NA; cdr3_length: 13; v_call: TRBV19; clone_size: NA
cdr3_aa: CASSFGGRDEQYF; cdr3_nt: TGTGCCAGCAGTTTTGGGGGGCGAGACGAGCAGTACTTC; j_call: TRBJ2-7; d_call: NA; cdr3_length: 13; v_call: TRBV27; clone_size: NA
cdr3_aa: CASSPYLQGSGTEAFF; cdr3_nt: TGTGCCAGCAGCCCGTACTTACAGGGGTCGGGCACTGAAGCTTTCTTT; j_call: TRBJ1-1; d_call: TRBD1; cdr3_length: 16; v_call: TRBV7-9; clone_size: once
cdr3_aa: CASSFGRGYEQYF; cdr3_nt: TGCGCCAGCAGCTTTGGCCGGGGTTACGAGCAGTACTTC; j_call: TRBJ2-7; d_call: NA; cdr3_length: 13; v_call: TRBV5-1; clone_size: NA
cdr3_aa: CASSYGTSGKDEQFF; cdr3_nt: TGTGCCAGCAGTTACGGGACTAGCGGGAAGGATGAGCAGTTCTTC; j_call: TRBJ2-1; d_call: TRBD2; cdr3_length: 15; v_call: TRBV6-5; clone_size: NA
cdr3_aa: CASSEGSTDTQYF; cdr3_nt: TGTGCCAGCAGCGAGGGTAGCACAGATACGCAGTATTTT; j_call: TRBJ2-3; d_call: NA; cdr3_length: 13; v_call: TRBV9; clone_size: NA
cdr3_aa: CASSYGIGTEGKLFF; cdr3_nt: TGTGCCAGCAGTTACGGGATTGGGACTGAGGGAAAACTGTTTTTT; j_call: TRBJ1-4; d_call: NA; cdr3_length: 15; v_call: TRBV6-5; clone_size: NA
cdr3_aa: CASSFWDGKYNEQFF; cdr3_nt: TGTGCCAGCAGCTTCTGGGACGGCAAGTACAATGAGCAGTTCTTC; j_call: TRBJ2-1; d_call: NA; cdr3_length: 15; v_call: TRBV9; clone_size: NA
cdr3_aa: CASRRQGNTGELFF; cdr3_nt: TGTGCCAGCAGACGACAGGGGAACACCGGGGAGCTGTTTTTT; j_call: TRBJ2-2; d_call: TRBD1; cdr3_length: 14; v_call: TRBV6-1; clone_size: once
cdr3_aa: CASSAQYNEQFF; cdr3_nt: TGTGCCAGCAGCGCCCAGTACAATGAGCAGTTCTTC; j_call: TRBJ2-1; d_call: NA; cdr3_length: 12; v_call: TRBV11-2; clone_size: NA
cdr3_aa: CASSQDPYNEQFF; cdr3_nt: TGCGCCAGCAGCCAAGATCCCTACAATGAGCAGTTCTTC; j_call: TRBJ2-1; d_call: NA; cdr3_length: 13; v_call: TRBV4-3; clone_size: NA
cdr3_aa: CAWTSGRYYEQYF; cdr3_nt: TGTGCCTGGACTAGCGGGAGGTACTACGAGCAGTACTTC; j_call: TRBJ2-7; d_call: TRBD2; cdr3_length: 13; v_call: TRBV30; clone_size: NA